The TCR beta chain described here comes from a study of cytomegalovirus exposure and HLA in healthy donors. Regarding the study as a whole: Beyond CMV serostatus, there was no information to go on about immune exposure. Several of the most significant clusters appeared, in a later analysis, to be linked to common viral pathogens. V segments that were indistinguishable, TRBV6-2 and TRBV6-3 among them, were omitted from analysis.

This CDR3 spans 13 amino acids. CDR1 LNHDA and CDR2 SQIVND come from the germline V gene (reference sequence). Deletions cut 10 bases from V and 3 bases from J, with 16 bases between. The PCR ran on 60 Vbeta and 13 Jbeta primers. The data were produced by immunoSEQ multiplex PCR, yet TCRdb's version contains in-frame clones alone and is incomplete. The specimen's table records around 210,000 clones. On this clone: Its antigen is unknown.

The sequencing sample was made of PBMCs. The rearrangement joins TRBV19 to TRBJ2-7; D might be TRBD2 (5 bases). The sequence derives from a girl aged 2-9 years in good health and CMV-seropositive. The CDR3 reads CATTKLGSYEQYF. CDR3 coding DNA: TGTGCCACCACGAAACTAGGGAGCTACGAGCAGTACTTC.